This T cell receptor beta chain was sequenced for a study of T cell changes during pregnancy in multiple sclerosis. This CDR3 is 14 amino acids long. V lost 10 bases and J lost 4; bases outside the gene matches: 10. The germline V gene encodes CDR1 SEHNR and CDR2 FQNEAQ (reference sequence). Here immunoSEQ multiplex PCR was the method, and the copy in TCRdb shows in-frame clones only, minus some. The data contain about 38,000 clones, 85% to 95% of them seen just once; the ten biggest clones take up 0.3% to 0.4%. The material sequenced was CD4+ T cells from peripheral blood mononuclear cells, taken in the third trimester of pregnancy. The rearrangement joins TRBV7-9 to TRBJ2-1; 7 positions agree with TRBD2. The source is a female donor in good health, enrolled as a control in a pregnancy study. The CDR3 DNA is TGTGCCACCCTGATTAGCGGGTTTTACAATGAGCAGTTCTTC. This translates into CATLISGFYNEQFF.